One and the same sample provided the 32 T cell receptor beta chains below, sequenced in a study of shared clonotypes between healthy human individuals. CD45RO-negative, CCR7-positively selected cells formed the naive CD8 fraction, excluding terminally differentiated effector memory CD45RA+ cells. TCRdb's copy holds only in-frame clones and misses some; the assay was immunoSEQ multiplex PCR. The table lists around 2.1 million clones, 93% of them singletons, with more than 1.5% in the top ten. Specimen: naive CD8+ T cells from PBMCs. These receptors all stem from a man aged 18 to 35 in good health. Some clones in this sample may be carry-over from other donors' samples.

As regards this clone: The CDR3 does not close with the conserved phenylalanine or tryptophan, likely indicating a read error. The DNA is left out, because the CDR3 cannot be placed on it with certainty; the CDR3 is given as TCRdb lists it. The genes are TRBV2 and TRBJ1-1. The CDR3 length equals 8 residues, ends included. CDR1 is SNHLY, CDR2 FYNNEI, per germline. CDR3 protein: CASTQREL.

With regard to this clone: Different DNA sequences within this sample yield the same CDR3. The gene calls are TRBV7-9 and TRBJ1-1; TRBD1 is a possible D gene (5 bases). The V and J ends lost 5 bases and 7 bases respectively, with 8 bases between them. The germline V gene encodes CDR1 SEHNR and CDR2 FQNEAQ (reference sequence). CDR3 length: 11 residues. The CDR3 region has the DNA TGTGCCAGCAGCCTAGGGGTTGAAGCTTTCTTT. Residues: CASSLGVEAFF.

The chain employs TRBV7-9 and TRBJ2-7; no clear D gene. CDR3 length equals 12 residues. V dropped 7 bases and J dropped 3 bases, with 10 bases sitting between them. Germline assignment: CDR1 SEHNR and CDR2 FQNEAQ (reference sequence). The CDR3 reads CASTPTGYEQYF. Here the CDR3 DNA reads TGTGCCAGCACCCCGACGGGCTACGAGCAGTACTTC.

The V call is TRBV6-6, the J call TRBJ2-5, with 9 positions matching TRBD1. The CDR3 has 16 residues. Germline V gene lookup returns CDR1 MNHNY and CDR2 SVGAGI (reference sequence). The junction had 8 bases not matched to a gene; V was cut back by 2 bases and J by 4 bases. The CDR3 reads CASSYLQGAVGETQYF. CDR3 nucleotide sequence: TGTGCCAGCAGTTACCTACAGGGGGCGGTTGGAGAGACCCAGTACTTC.

This chain joins TRBV7-6 and TRBJ2-1; TRBD2 might be the D (6 bases). Per the germline V gene, CDR1 is SGHVS and CDR2 is FNYEAQ. The CDR3 contains 17 residues. The V and J ends lost 0 bases and 4 bases respectively, with 16 bases between them. The CDR3 sequence: CASSLARGSERYNEQFF. The CDR3 DNA reads TGTGCCAGCAGCTTAGCGCGGGGCAGCGAACGTTACAATGAGCAGTTCTTC. The full variable domain, with the rest looked up from reference TRBV7-6 and TRBJ2-1, is GAGVSQSPRYKVTKRGQDVALRCDPISGHVSLYWYRQALGQGPEFLTYFNYEAQQDKSGLPNDRFSAERPEGSISTLTIQRTEQRDSAMYRCASSLARGSERYNEQFFGPGTRLTVL.

This chain connects TRBV15 to TRBJ2-1; D gene unclear. V lost 5 bases to trimming and J lost 5 bases, with 19 bases between them. Germline CDR1 and CDR2: LNHNV and YYDKDF (reference sequence). The CDR3 consists of 16 residues. CDR3 loop: CATSRLWSEKDNEQFF. In nucleotides, the CDR3 is TGTGCCACCAGCCGATTGTGGAGTGAGAAGGACAATGAGCAGTTCTTC.

The chain couples TRBV28 to TRBJ2-7, with D possibly called TRBD1 or TRBD2 (6 bases each). V shed 8 bases and J shed 4 bases, with 21 bases lying between them. Germline V gene sequence: CDR1 MDHEN, CDR2 SYDVKM. This CDR3 has 15 residues. The CDR3 reads CASSQGGRMGYEQYF. The CDR3 coding sequence is TGTGCCAGCTCTCAAGGGGGGCGCATGGGTTACGAGCAGTACTTC.

The rearrangement links TRBV10-3 to TRBJ2-3, with 11 bases aligning to TRBD2. There are 18 residues in the CDR3. Germline CDR1 is ENHRY and CDR2 is SYGVKD. V trimming: 6 bases; J trimming: 0 bases; junction bases outside the gene matches: 11. This CDR3 reads CAIRALAGVGASTDTQYF. The CDR3 DNA reads TGTGCCATCAGAGCACTAGCGGGAGTCGGAGCTAGCACAGATACGCAGTATTTT.

The chain uses TRBV10-3 and TRBJ2-1; 9 nucleotides agree with TRBD2. Losses at the gene ends were 3 bases for V and 6 bases for J; bases not matched to a gene: 6. CDR1 ENHRY and CDR2 SYGVKD come from the germline V gene. The CDR3 extends over 15 amino acids. The CDR3 here is CAISELTSGRNEQFF. CDR3 nucleotide sequence: TGTGCCATCAGTGAACTGACTAGCGGACGCAATGAGCAGTTCTTC.

The rearrangement links TRBV27 to TRBJ2-7; 11 bases map to TRBD1. The CDR3 length is 14 residues. Germline CDR1 MNHEY, CDR2 SMNVEV (reference sequence). J gave up 5 bases and V 5 bases, and 5 bases lay outside the gene matches. DNA of the CDR3: TGTGCCAGCAGTCCGGACAGGGGGCTAAACGAGCAGTACTTC. The encoded protein is CASSPDRGLNEQYF.

The V call is TRBV30, the J call TRBJ2-7; TRBD1 matches 8 bases. Germline V lookup: CDR1 GTSNPN, CDR2 SVGIG (reference sequence). The CDR3 extends over 14 amino acids. After removal of 0 bases from V and 3 bases from J, the junction contained 4 bases not matched to a gene. CDR3: CAWSVPDRVYEQYF. The CDR3, as DNA: TGTGCCTGGAGTGTACCGGACAGGGTCTACGAGCAGTACTTC. The full variable domain, completed using reference TRBV30 and TRBJ2-7, is SQTIHQWPATLVQPVGSPLSLECTVEGTSNPNLYWYRQAAGRGLQLLFYSVGIGQISSEVPQNLSASRPQDRQFILSSKKLLLSDSGFYLCAWSVPDRVYEQYFGPGTRLTVT.

CDR3 region: CASSGMDGSGRTQYF. In DNA form, the CDR3 reads TGTGCCAGCAGCGGGATGGACGGGTCCGGTAGGACCCAGTACTTC. This rearrangement joins TRBV11-2 to TRBJ2-5; no clear D. This CDR3 comprises 15 residues. Per germline, CDR1 SGHAT and CDR2 FQNNGV. Trimming removed 5 bases from V and 7 bases from J, with 20 bases in between.

This CDR3 reads CASSLRAAYNEQFF. CDR3 coding DNA: TGTGCCAGCAGTTTACGGGCAGCCTACAATGAGCAGTTCTTC. The V call is TRBV27, the J call TRBJ2-1; unclear D gene. The CDR3 sequence is 14 residues long. Germline V lookup: CDR1 MNHEY, CDR2 SMNVEV (reference sequence). V was pared by 2 bases and J by 2 bases, with 7 bases between.

The V and J genes are TRBV19 and TRBJ2-5, with 7 bases identical to TRBD1. The end of the DNA is better explained by TRBJ2-7, so the J call may be wrong. Germline CDR1 reads LNHDA; CDR2 reads SQIVND (reference sequence). The CDR3 spans 12 residues. The CDR3 region has the DNA TGTGCCAGTAACGACAGGGCGGGCGAGCAGTACTTC. As protein: CASNDRAGEQYF.

The V call is TRBV27, the J call TRBJ2-2; 10 bases line up with TRBD2. Losses at the gene ends were 4 bases for V and 6 bases for J; bases not matched to a gene: 5. This CDR3 contains 15 residues. Per germline, CDR1 MNHEY and CDR2 SMNVEV (reference sequence). As DNA, the CDR3 is TGTGCCAGCAGTTCCCCTAGCGGGAGCCCCGGGGAGCTGTTTTTT. Encoded protein: CASSSPSGSPGELFF.

The chain joins TRBV6-1 to TRBJ2-1; 11 bases line up with TRBD2. The V gene end was trimmed by 4 bases and the J gene end by 1 base; junction bases not matched to a gene: 6. CDR1 MNHNS and CDR2 SASEGT come from the germline V gene. CDR3 length equals 17 residues. The DNA for the CDR3 is TGTGCCAGCAGTGGCTGGGGACTAGCGGATTCCTACAATGAGCAGTTCTTC. This codes for CASSGWGLADSYNEQFF.

CDR3 coding DNA: TGTGCCAGCAGTTTTCGGACCCCCGCGAGCAATCAGCCCCAGCATTTT. Its protein is CASSFRTPASNQPQHF. J is TRBJ1-5 and V is TRBV27; D uncertain. The CDR3 length is 16 residues. V dropped 3 bases and J dropped 1 base, with 13 bases sitting between them. Germline CDR1 and CDR2: MNHEY and SMNVEV (reference sequence).

The chain has TRBV5-6 and TRBJ2-7; TRBD2 matches at 7 bases. CDR1 and CDR2 (germline): SGHDT, YYEEEE. The length of the CDR3 is 17 residues. Unmatched junction bases numbered 11, after V lost 2 bases and J lost 0 bases. Written as DNA, the CDR3 is TGTGCCAGCAGCTTTGCGTCGGGGGGTCCGGGCTCCTACGAGCAGTACTTC. The encoded protein is CASSFASGGPGSYEQYF. Using reference TRBV5-6 and TRBJ2-7 for the parts outside the CDR3, the full variable domain is DAGVTQSPTHLIKTRGQQVTLRCSPKSGHDTVSWYQQALGQGPQFIFQYYEEEERQRGNFPDRFSGHQFPNYSSELNVNALLLGDSALYLCASSFASGGPGSYEQYFGPGTRLTVT.

The rearrangement links TRBV27 to TRBJ2-7; D is undetermined. Looked up from germline, CDR1 is MNHEY and CDR2 is SMNVEV (reference sequence). The CDR3 is 12 amino acids. V was shortened by 4 bases and J by 2 bases, with 6 bases between the two germline ends. The CDR3, as DNA: TGTGCCAGCAGTTCCCAGACCTACGAGCAGTACTTC. Its translation: CASSSQTYEQYF.

The chain is built from TRBV7-6 and TRBJ1-4; TRBD1 might be the D (5 bases). The V end was cut by 8 bases, the J end by 8 bases, with 15 bases between. Germline loops: CDR1 SGHVS, CDR2 FNYEAQ. The CDR3 spans 13 residues. The CDR3 DNA reads as TGTGCCAGCTACGGGCAGGGACTCGAAAAACTGTTTTTT. Its translation is CASYGQGLEKLFF. Filled out from reference TRBV7-6 and TRBJ1-4, the complete variable domain reads GAGVSQSPRYKVTKRGQDVALRCDPISGHVSLYWYRQALGQGPEFLTYFNYEAQQDKSGLPNDRFSAERPEGSISTLTIQRTEQRDSAMYRCASYGQGLEKLFFGSGTQLSVL.

This chain joins TRBV27 and TRBJ2-3; 7 bases are a match to TRBD1. This CDR3 has 15 amino acids. With V trimmed by 8 bases and J by 1 base, 9 bases remained unmatched. Germline V gene lookup returns CDR1 MNHEY and CDR2 SMNVEV (reference sequence). CDR3 loop: CASQNIGTGTDTQYF. For the CDR3, the DNA is TGTGCCAGCCAAAATATCGGGACAGGCACAGATACGCAGTATTTT.

The chain links TRBV7-9 to TRBJ2-1, with 9 bases aligning to TRBD2. CDR3 size: 16 residues. The V gene's germline CDR1 is SEHNR and CDR2 FQNEAQ (reference sequence). V shed 5 bases, J shed 8 bases, and the junction held 13 bases outside the gene matches. CDR3: CASSGPTSGIRDEQFF. For the CDR3, the DNA is TGTGCCAGCAGCGGCCCGACTAGCGGAATTAGGGATGAGCAGTTCTTC.

The gene calls are TRBV19 and TRBJ1-1, with D unclear. The CDR3 loop spans 13 amino acids. CDR1 and CDR2 (germline): LNHDA, SQIVND (reference sequence). V was cut by 7 bases and J by 0 bases, with 9 bases left in between. The CDR3 protein is CASKNGLNTEAFF. Written as DNA, the CDR3 is TGTGCCAGTAAGAACGGATTGAACACTGAAGCTTTCTTT.

Remarks on this clone: Other DNA sequences in this sample translate to the same CDR3. CDR3: CASSLDRGYEQYF. The CDR3 DNA reads as TGTGCCAGCAGCCTGGACCGGGGGTACGAGCAGTACTTC. The chain carries TRBV5-6 and TRBJ2-7, with D perhaps matching TRBD2 (6 bases). The germline V gene encodes CDR1 SGHDT and CDR2 YYEEEE. V lost 4 bases and J lost 4, with 12 bases in between. The CDR3 consists of 13 residues.

This clone came up once. The J gene is TRBJ2-7, the V gene TRBV10-3; D unclear. This CDR3 is 12 amino acids long. In germline, CDR1 is ENHRY, CDR2 SYGVKD. Deletions cut 1 base from V and 5 bases from J, with 6 bases between. CDR3 DNA sequence: TGTGCCATCAGTGAGTTCGGCGACGAGCAGTACTTC. Protein product: CAISEFGDEQYF.

The chain carries TRBV6-4 and TRBJ2-1, with 7 bases fitting TRBD2. CDR1 MRHNA and CDR2 SNTAGT come from the germline V gene. The CDR3 sequence is 11 residues long. After removal of 7 bases from V and 10 bases from J, the junction contained 4 bases not matched to a gene. CDR3 bases: TGTGCCAGCAACCCACTAGCGGAGCAGTTCTTC. Amino acid sequence: CASNPLAEQFF.

V usage is TRBV15 and J usage is TRBJ2-5; either TRBD1 or TRBD2 may supply D (5 bases each). Germline V lookup: CDR1 LNHNV, CDR2 YYDKDF (reference sequence). The CDR3 is 15 amino acids. Trimming shortened V by 3 bases and J by 1 base, and 12 bases separated the two germline ends. The CDR3 reads CATSRGEALQETQYF. The CDR3 DNA reads as TGTGCCACCAGCAGGGGGGAAGCCCTCCAAGAGACCCAGTACTTC.

The chain links TRBV15 to TRBJ2-1; tentative D call: TRBD2 (6 bases). The CDR3 runs 16 residues. Trimming removed 1 base from V and 5 bases from J, with 15 bases in between. CDR1 LNHNV and CDR2 YYDKDF come from the germline V gene (reference sequence). This chain's CDR3 is CATSRVAIAVDNEQFF. In DNA, the CDR3 is TGTGCCACCAGCAGAGTCGCGATAGCGGTTGACAATGAGCAGTTCTTC. Full variable domain (missing parts from reference TRBV15 and TRBJ2-1): DAMVIQNPRYQVTQFGKPVTLSCSQTLNHNVMYWYQQKSSQAPKLLFHYYDKDFNNEADTPDNFQSRRPNTSFCFLDIRSPGLGDTAMYLCATSRVAIAVDNEQFFGPGTRLTVL.

The chain combines TRBV13 with TRBJ2-7; 9 bases line up with TRBD2. The CDR3 is 15 residues long. V lost 0 bases and J lost 7; bases outside the gene matches: 7. The germline gives CDR1 PRHDT, CDR2 FYEKMQ (reference sequence). Here the CDR3 reads CASSLGAGGPREQYF. The CDR3 DNA sequence: TGTGCCAGCAGCTTAGGGGCGGGAGGGCCGAGGGAGCAGTACTTC. The full variable domain, in which reference TRBV13 and TRBJ2-7 provide the parts outside the CDR3, is AAGVIQSPRHLIKEKRETATLKCYPIPRHDTVYWYQQGPGQDPQFLISFYEKMQSDKGSIPDRFSAQQFSDYHSELNMSSLELGDSALYFCASSLGAGGPREQYFGPGTRLTVT.

This clone was seen a single time. The rearrangement joins TRBV19 to TRBJ2-7, with D perhaps TRBD2 (7 bases). The germline V gene has CDR1 LNHDA and CDR2 SQIVND (reference sequence). There are 12 residues in the CDR3. Trimming removed 9 bases at V and 5 bases at J, with 14 bases between. CDR3 loop: CASRGGFNEQYF. In DNA, the CDR3 is TGTGCCAGCAGGGGAGGGTTCAACGAGCAGTACTTC.

This chain connects TRBV7-9 to TRBJ2-3; 9 bases align to TRBD2. The CDR3 extends over 16 amino acids. Germline V gene data show CDR1 as SEHNR and CDR2 as FQNEAQ (reference sequence). Trimming at V came to 5 bases and at J to 0 bases, leaving 6 bases not matched to a gene. Here the CDR3 reads CASSTRLAASTDTQYF. The CDR3 DNA sequence: TGTGCCAGCAGCACGAGACTAGCGGCTAGCACAGATACGCAGTATTTT.

The chain joins TRBV9 to TRBJ2-5; either TRBD1 or TRBD2 may fit D (5 bases each). The germline V and J ends were trimmed by 2 bases and 3 bases, with 14 bases remaining between them. This CDR3 is 15 amino acids long. From germline, CDR1 is SGDLS and CDR2 YYNGEE. The CDR3 here is CASSVSGRQKETQYF. The CDR3 region has the DNA TGTGCCAGCAGCGTCTCGGGACGTCAAAAAGAGACCCAGTACTTC.